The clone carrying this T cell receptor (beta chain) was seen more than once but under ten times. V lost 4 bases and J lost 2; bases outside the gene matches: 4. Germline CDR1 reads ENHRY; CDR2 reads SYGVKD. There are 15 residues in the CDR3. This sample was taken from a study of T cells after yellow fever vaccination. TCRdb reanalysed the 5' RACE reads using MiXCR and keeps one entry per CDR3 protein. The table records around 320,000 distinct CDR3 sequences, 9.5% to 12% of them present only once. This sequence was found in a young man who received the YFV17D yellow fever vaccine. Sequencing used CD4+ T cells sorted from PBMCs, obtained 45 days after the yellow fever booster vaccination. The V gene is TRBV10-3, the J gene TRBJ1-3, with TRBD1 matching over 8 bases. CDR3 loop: CAISAATGAGNTIYF. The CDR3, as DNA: TGTGCCATCAGTGCCGCGACAGGGGCTGGAAACACCATATATTTT.